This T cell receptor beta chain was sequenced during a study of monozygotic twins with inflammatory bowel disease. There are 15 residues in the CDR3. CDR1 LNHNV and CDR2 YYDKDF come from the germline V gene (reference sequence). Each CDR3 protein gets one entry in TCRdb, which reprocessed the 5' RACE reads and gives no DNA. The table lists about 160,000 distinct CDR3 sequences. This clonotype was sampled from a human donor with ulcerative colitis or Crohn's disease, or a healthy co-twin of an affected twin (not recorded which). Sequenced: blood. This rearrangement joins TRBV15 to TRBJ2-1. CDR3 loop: CATSRDRRVWDEQFF. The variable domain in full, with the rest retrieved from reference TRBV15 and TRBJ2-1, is DAMVIQNPRYQVTQFGKPVTLSCSQTLNHNVMYWYQQKSSQAPKLLFHYYDKDFNNEADTPDNFQSRRPNTSFCFLDIRSPGLGDTAMYLCATSRDRRVWDEQFFGPGTRLTVL.